This TCR beta chain is from a study of beta chain features in type 1 diabetes (dated by TCRdb to about 2018). In the study overall: No differences in mean age, gender distribution, total cell number or subset yield were found between patients and healthy donors. In the study, recently diagnosed type 1 diabetes patients and matched healthy donors were compared on the TCRB repertoires of their sorted circulating CD4+ T cell subsets. Whereas all 30 or so donors provided naive and central memory subsets, regulatory and stem cell-like memory subsets were isolated from just 8 patients and roughly eight healthy donors. A total of roughly 100,000,000 sorted cells were examined across all samples, and the number of cells per subset was strongly correlated with RNA yield. Here is what the overall study found, with its caveats: Shorter templates might have been favored by PCR, but patient and control samples were amplified and corrected together, so both groups would have been affected equally by any skew. Naive, central memory and regulatory TCRB repertoires appeared to be more similar among patients than among healthy donors. Because small numbers of individuals were included in the HLA sub-analyses, any influence of HLA type on TCRB rearrangement was left unresolved. In all four CD4+ subsets, TCRB CDR3 length was moderately but significantly shorter in type 1 diabetes patients. Because cDNA was sequenced instead of genomic DNA, activated cells with high expression could be over-represented, although the groups did not differ in activation or CD3 levels. Patients with type 1 diabetes made fewer insertions and deleted more nucleotides at VDJ recombination sites, implying thymic rearrangement abnormalities.

All of the isolated RNA was reverse transcribed with the High Capacity cDNA Reverse Transcription Kit, so expressed TCRB transcripts were sequenced. Deep immunoSEQ sequencing was performed on naive, central memory and regulatory T cell samples, with an average of roughly 3.6 million total reads per sample. Sorted cells were lysed in RLT buffer and RNA was extracted with DNase-treated RNeasy Micro or Mini kits, depending on cell number. Each cell subset was processed on its own to prevent cross-contamination, while patient and healthy donor samples were processed together. The immunoSEQ multiplex PCR was used to amplify TCRB sequences from cDNA, yielding 87-bp fragments that span the CDR3 region. Amplicons were sequenced on the Illumina HiSeq platform. For the original study's pipeline: PCR bias was corrected computationally using synthetic template baselines, and reads within Hamming distance 2 were collapsed, with unmergeable singletons discarded. Reads were aligned against IMGT so that V, D and J genes, CDR3 length and insertions or deletions at six rearrangement sites could be assigned. Within each subset, clonotype counts were normalized to sorted cell number, after which true diversity and Gini coefficients were computed with the tcR R package. Repertoire sharing was quantified using the overlap coefficient calculated on TCRB nucleotide sequences. Out-of-frame TCRB sequences from naive cells were analyzed as a proxy for the pre-selection repertoire. TCRdb's version of the immuneACCESS table is confined to in-frame rearrangements and falls short of the full clone set. An unresolved V gene accounts for under half of the shortfall where checked; the remainder is of unknown origin. The V and J calls and the clone size are those of that table, but D and trimming were determined from the DNA. In this sample the table shows under 300,000 clones, approximately 14% of which occur a single time. The ten largest clonotypes hold about 0.02% of the sample.

A single peripheral blood draw of 90 to 150 mL on average was collected from each donor into heparinised tubes. A BD FACSAria II and a panel including CD45RO, CCR7, CD25, CD127, CD95 and CD27 were used to sort naive, central memory, regulatory and stem cell-like memory CD4+ T cells. Every sorted population had a purity above 98%. PBMCs were isolated immediately by Lymphoprep density gradient centrifugation and stained directly without culture. So that batch effects would be minimized, each experiment stained and sorted samples in pairs, pairing one healthy donor with one patient. Including the terminal cysteine and phenylalanine, the CDR3 comprises 15 residues. The read is trimmed to its CDR3 DNA, 45 bases read in frame from base 1. Trimmed from V: 1 base; trimmed from J: 2 bases; junction bases lacking a gene match: 3. The germline V gene encodes CDR1 SGHTA and CDR2 FQGNSA. Concerning this clone itself: Its target antigen remains unknown. Base qualities were left out, and no much larger clone turns up one base away.

The source is a young man with type 1 diabetes. Material: naive CD4+ T cells from blood. Sample cell subset or site, as interpreted from the label and publication: true naive CD4+ T cells. The sequence is built from TRBV7-2 and TRBJ2-7; TRBD2 lines up with 9 middle nucleotides. The bases are TGTGCCAGCAGCTTAGGTCCTAGCGGGACCTACGAGCAGTACTTC. Its protein reads: CASSLGPSGTYEQYF.